Listed below are T cell receptor beta chains from one sample, sequenced in a study of T cells after posttransplantation cyclophosphamide. Sequencing was performed with immunoSEQ multiplex PCR; in TCRdb, only in-frame clones are kept and a portion is missing. The table has about 9,100 clones, about 98% seen once. The sequencing input was naive CD8+ T cells sorted from PBMCs. Receptors originate from a middle-aged man in good health, CMV-negative, and a related stem cell transplant donor. Both conserved end residues are trimmed from each CDR3. Each record gives: CDR3 protein, J gene, V gene, CDR3 length.

CDR3aa: ASSVVGVQDEQF
j_gene: TRBJ2-1
v_gene: TRBV9
len: 12

CDR3aa: ASSLTRDSETLNYGYT
j_gene: TRBJ1-2
v_gene: TRBV7-8
len: 16

CDR3aa: ASRPGTGAGEQY
j_gene: TRBJ2-7
v_gene: TRBV9
len: 12

CDR3aa: ASNRETGGEAF
j_gene: TRBJ1-1
v_gene: TRBV27
len: 11

CDR3aa: ASSQQRLEAF
j_gene: TRBJ1-1
v_gene: TRBV16
len: 10

CDR3aa: ASSLSLARQLSSYNEQF
j_gene: TRBJ2-1
v_gene: TRBV27
len: 17

CDR3aa: ASSSARLSTDTQY
j_gene: TRBJ2-3
v_gene: TRBV10-1
len: 13

CDR3aa: ASSNPPHDINNEQF
j_gene: TRBJ2-1
v_gene: TRBV19
len: 14

CDR3aa: ASSSADREGKLF
j_gene: TRBJ1-4
v_gene: TRBV7-6
len: 12

CDR3aa: ASSDFNGLSNTEAF
j_gene: TRBJ1-1
v_gene: TRBV9
len: 14

CDR3aa: ASSLSTGIAYTGELF
j_gene: TRBJ2-2
v_gene: TRBV7-9
len: 15

CDR3aa: ASSLVAVGGEQY
j_gene: TRBJ2-7
v_gene: TRBV25-1
len: 12

CDR3aa: ASSVYQGTYNEQF
j_gene: TRBJ2-1
v_gene: TRBV6-1
len: 13

CDR3aa: ASSSGRDRVNEQF
j_gene: TRBJ2-1
v_gene: TRBV5-1
len: 13